This T cell receptor (beta chain) was obtained from a study of shared clonotypes between healthy human individuals. Study in general: The donor group consisted of two women and a few men, aged 18 to 49. Study findings and constraints: Naive CD4 clonotypes overlapped across several donors at around 4.7%.

This clone was observed a handful of times. Its antigen is unidentified. For each subset, genomic DNA was distributed in equal portions over several immunoSEQ plates. Profiled with immunoSEQ multiplex PCR; TCRdb holds only in-frame clones, not every one. The sample lists 950,000 to 1,300,000 clones; around 76% were seen once. The TCR comes from a man between 18 and 29 years old in good health. The sample consisted of memory CD4+ T cells sorted from blood. Stated subset: CD45RA-negative fraction.

DNA of the CDR3: TGTGCCAGCAGTTATGGAGGGAGCAGCAACGAGCAGTACTTC. It encodes CASSYGGSSNEQYF. V and J are TRBV6-8 and TRBJ2-7, with D perhaps TRBD2 (6 bases). This CDR3 has 14 residues. V was pared by 3 bases and J by 5 bases, with 14 bases between. Per germline, CDR1 MNHGY and CDR2 SAAAGT.